This TCR beta chain was captured by sequencing in a study of brain T cells in children with intractable seizures. V lost 2 bases to trimming and J lost 4 bases; unmatched junction nucleotides: 12. CDR1 and CDR2 (germline): LGHNA, YNFKEQ. This CDR3 comprises 17 residues. Time point described: blood from clinic visit 5 months post-surgery; TSC patient then seizure free. The sequenced cases were selected for having the highest brain T cell transcript signatures. Pre-surgery treatment included at least one anti-epileptic drug. This clone was observed a single time. What it binds is not known. Only in-frame clones appear in the TCRdb table, and some are missing; sequencing was by immunoSEQ multiplex PCR. The sample has hundreds of thousands of clones, roughly 92% seen once. Points from the study as a whole: Clones missing pre-surgery may reflect undersampling of that blood sample. Patients' HCMV serostatus was unknown; virus specificity rests on CDR3 similarity alone.

The V gene is TRBV4-2, the J gene TRBJ2-7; TRBD2 matches 9 bases. The receptor's source is a boy in the first two years of life with tuberous sclerosis and intractable seizures. The input for sequencing was peripheral blood, taken less than 6 months after surgery. The CDR3 loop is CASSQRVFSGGGYEQYF. The CDR3 region has the DNA TGTGCCAGCAGCCAACGCGTTTTTAGCGGGGGTGGGTACGAGCAGTACTTC.